The T cell receptor (beta chain) under discussion was sequenced for a study of blood T cell repertoires in COVID-19. Study background: The samples span acute and convalescent COVID-19 from the United States, Italy and Spain. PBMCs, B-cell-depleted T cells, or T cells provided the cDNA or gDNA that made up the material.

Trimming removed 3 bases from V and 5 bases from J, with 14 bases in between. The CDR3 sequence is 15 residues long. Germline values: CDR1 MNHEY, CDR2 SMNVEV (reference sequence). Authors' methods: Nucleated cell counts were estimated from reference gene primer amplification. Data came from immunoSEQ multiplex PCR; TCRdb stores just in-frame clones and leaves some out. D and trimming were read from the DNA, whereas the V and J calls and clone size are those reported in that table. Of about 400,000 clones detected, roughly 90% appear once; the ten largest clones hold roughly 1.2%. Specimen: peripheral blood. The genes are TRBV27 and TRBJ2-1; a possible D gene is TRBD1 (6 bases). This TCR was sampled from a man between 35 and 55 years old with acute or convalescent COVID-19. The CDR3, as DNA: TGTGCCAGCAGTTTCTGGGGTCGGGACAACAATGAGCAGTTCTTC. This translates into CASSFWGRDNNEQFF.